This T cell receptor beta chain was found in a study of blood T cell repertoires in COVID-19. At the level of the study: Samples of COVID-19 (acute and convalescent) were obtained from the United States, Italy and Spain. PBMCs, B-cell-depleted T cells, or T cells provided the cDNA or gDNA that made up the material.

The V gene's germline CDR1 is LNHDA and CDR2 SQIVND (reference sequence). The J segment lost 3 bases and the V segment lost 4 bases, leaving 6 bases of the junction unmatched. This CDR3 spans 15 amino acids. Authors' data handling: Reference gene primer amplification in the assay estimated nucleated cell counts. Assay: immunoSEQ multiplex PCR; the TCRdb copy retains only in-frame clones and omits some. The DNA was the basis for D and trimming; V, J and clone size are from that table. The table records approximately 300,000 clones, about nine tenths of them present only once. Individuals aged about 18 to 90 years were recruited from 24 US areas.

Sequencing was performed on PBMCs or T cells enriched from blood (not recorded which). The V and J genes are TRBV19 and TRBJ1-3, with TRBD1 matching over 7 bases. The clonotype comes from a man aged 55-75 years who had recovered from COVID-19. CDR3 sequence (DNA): TGTGCCAGTAGTACGGAACAGGGGCTTGGAAACACCATATATTTT. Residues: CASSTEQGLGNTIYF.